The T cell receptor beta chain described here comes from a study of monozygotic twins with inflammatory bowel disease. Study findings and constraints: For IBD patients, clonotypes shared with others were fewer than for healthy twins, especially with disease activity.

Notes on this clonotype: Antigen specificity is unknown.

Via template switching, UMIs carrying a 6-nucleotide sample barcode were introduced. Amplification of TCRalpha and TCRbeta cDNA involved two nested PCRs that ran for roughly 17 and 9 cycles. TCRdb reprocessed the 5' RACE reads and keeps a single row for each CDR3 protein, giving no DNA. This sample's clone table lists some 150,000 distinct CDR3 sequences. The CDR3 has 14 residues. The germline gives CDR1 DFQATT, CDR2 SNEGSKA (reference sequence). The sequenced sample was blood. This chain connects TRBV20-1 to TRBJ2-7; the D call from TCRdb, TRBD2, cannot be confirmed without DNA. This clonotype was sampled from a human donor with ulcerative colitis or Crohn's disease, or a healthy co-twin of an affected twin (not recorded which). The CDR3 protein is CSATLGTSGYEQYF.